This is a list of T cell receptor beta chains from one sample in a study of cytomegalovirus exposure and HLA in healthy donors. Repertoires were generated with immunoSEQ multiplex PCR, while TCRdb's copy carries only in-frame clones and drops some. Of 85,000 to 95,000 clones detected, approximately 7.6% appear once; the ten largest clones hold about 2.3%. The sequenced sample was PBMCs. The receptors were gathered from a man in his fifties in good health and CMV-seronegative. The CDR3 runs from the conserved cysteine through the conserved F or W. D genes are given only for firm matches. Expanded clones are given a class, and other clones once, few, many or no size at all.

>.|11|TRBV20-1|.|TRBJ2-7
TGCAGTGCGAGGAGTGCGAGCGAGCAGTACTTC
CSARSASEQYF
>.|13|TRBV5-1|few|TRBJ2-2
TGCGCCAGCAGCCAAACAAACACCGGGGAGCTGTTTTTT
CASSQTNTGELFF
>.|13|TRBV6-5|few|TRBJ1-2
TGTGCCAGCAGCCCAGAACAGCTCTATGGCTACACCTTC
CASSPEQLYGYTF
>TRBD1|14|TRBV9|.|TRBJ2-2
TGTGCCAGCAGCCTTACAGGGGGCGCCGGGGAGCTGTTTTTT
CASSLTGGAGELFF
>TRBD1|15|TRBV10-2|few|TRBJ1-1
TGCGCCAGCAGTGACCACAGGGGAAGACGAACTGAAGCTTTCTTT
CASSDHRGRRTEAFF
>TRBD1|14|TRBV30|.|TRBJ1-1
TGTGCCTGGAGTTACGGACAGGCTAACACTGAAGCTTTCTTT
CAWSYGQANTEAFF
>.|15|TRBV15|.|TRBJ1-1
TGTGCCACCAGCAGAGATCTGGCAGGGAACACTGAAGCTTTCTTT
CATSRDLAGNTEAFF
>TRBD1|14|TRBV7-9|.|TRBJ1-2
TGTGCCAGCAGCTTTGAGGGGACAGGGGACTACTACACCTTC
CASSFEGTGDYYTF
>TRBD2|17|TRBV4-1|.|TRBJ2-1
TGCGCCAGCAGCCCCAGACTAGCGGGGCCCTCCTACAATGAGCAGTTCTTC
CASSPRLAGPSYNEQFF
>.|15|TRBV19|few|TRBJ1-1
TGTGCCAGTAGTATAGGGAGCACTTTGAACACTGAAGCTTTCTTT
CASSIGSTLNTEAFF
>TRBD2|18|TRBV7-9|.|TRBJ2-3
TGTGCCAGCAGCTGGGGACTAGCGGGAGGGCCAACCCAGGATACGCAGTATTTT
CASSWGLAGGPTQDTQYF
>.|15|TRBV5-1|.|TRBJ2-5
TGCGCCAGCAGCTTGACAGGGGAGGATAGGGAGACCCCGTACTTC
CASSLTGEDRETPYF
>TRBD2|16|TRBV11-3|few|TRBJ2-5
TGTGCCAGCAGCCGCGGGACTAGCGGGGGCCAAGAGACCCAGTACTTC
CASSRGTSGGQETQYF
>TRBD2|15|TRBV11-2|few|TRBJ2-7
TGTGCCAGCAGCTTAGATTTCACAGGCGGGGGTGAGCAGTACTTC
CASSLDFTGGGEQYF
>.|17|TRBV9|.|TRBJ2-1
TGTGCCAGCAGCCCGACCGATAGCCGGAGCTCCTACAATGAGCAGTTCTTC
CASSPTDSRSSYNEQFF
>TRBD1|16|TRBV9|few|TRBJ2-3
TGTGCCAGCAGCTCAGGGTGGACAGGGAAAGGAGATACGCAGTATTTT
CASSSGWTGKGDTQYF
>.|13|TRBV27|.|TRBJ2-5
TGTGCCAGCAGGGGGCTACTCCAAGAGACCCAGTACTTC
CASRGLLQETQYF
>.|15|TRBV28|few|TRBJ1-5
TGTGCCAGCAGTTCCACGGACAGTGGCAATCAGCCCCAGCATTTT
CASSSTDSGNQPQHF
>TRBD2|17|TRBV14|.|TRBJ2-7
TGTGCCAGCAGCCGGGGACTAGCGGGGGGATCAACCTACGAGCAGTACTTC
CASSRGLAGGSTYEQYF
>TRBD2|14|TRBV5-1|few|TRBJ2-1
TGCGCCAGCAGCTTTGGACTAGAGGGCAATGAGCAGTTCTTC
CASSFGLEGNEQFF
>TRBD2|15|TRBV5-1|.|TRBJ2-1
TGCGCCAGCAGCACCGGACTAGCGGGAGCCAATGAGCAGTTCTTC
CASSTGLAGANEQFF
>.|15|TRBV4-2|few|TRBJ1-6
TGTGCCAGCAGCCAAGATCTACAGTATAATTCACCCCTCCACTTT
CASSQDLQYNSPLHF
>.|14|TRBV11-3|.|TRBJ2-3
TGTGCCAGCAGCTCTACGGGAGACACAGATACGCAGTATTTT
CASSSTGDTDTQYF
>TRBD2|15|TRBV7-3|.|TRBJ2-1
TGTGCCAGCAGCTTAGGGACTAGCTCCTACAATGAGCAGTTCTTC
CASSLGTSSYNEQFF
>.|16|TRBV7-9|few|TRBJ2-2
TGTGCCAGCAGCTTAGCGCTCCGACAGGGAGGCGGGGAGCTGTTTTTT
CASSLALRQGGGELFF
>TRBD1|17|TRBV19|.|TRBJ2-7
TGTGCCAGTAGATCCGGAGAGAACAGGGGGCGAGGCTACGAGCAGTACTTC
CASRSGENRGRGYEQYF
>TRBD1|14|TRBV29-1|few|TRBJ2-1
TGCAGCGTCGTTACAGGGGCACACTACAATGAGCAGTTCTTC
CSVVTGAHYNEQFF
>TRBD1|13|TRBV15|medium-sized|TRBJ2-1
TGTGCCACCAGCAGGCAGGGGGACAATGAGCAGTTCTTC
CATSRQGDNEQFF
>TRBD1|14|TRBV28|.|TRBJ1-2
TGTGCCAGCAGGGGACAGGGTAGGAACTATGGCTACACCTTC
CASRGQGRNYGYTF
>.|16|TRBV9|few|TRBJ2-3
TGTGCCAGCAGCGCCCGATGGGAGCGGATCACAGATACGCAGTATTTT
CASSARWERITDTQYF
>TRBD2|16|TRBV27|few|TRBJ2-3
TGTGCCAGCACCGCCAGGACTAGCGGGACCACAGATACGCAGTATTTT
CASTARTSGTTDTQYF
>.|12|TRBV30|.|TRBJ1-5
TGTGCCTGGACAGCTAGTTATCAGCCCCAGCATTTT
CAWTASYQPQHF
>TRBD2|16|TRBV11-1|few|TRBJ2-1
TGTGCCAGCAGCTTGGGACTAGCGGGGGGCCTCAATGAGCAGTTCTTC
CASSLGLAGGLNEQFF
>.|15|TRBV6-1|.|TRBJ2-2
TGTGCCAGCAGGACAGACCCAACGAACACCGGGGAGCTGTTTTTT
CASRTDPTNTGELFF
>TRBD2|13|TRBV6-6|few|TRBJ2-3
TGTGCCAGCAACCAGCGGGACACAGATACGCAGTATTTT
CASNQRDTDTQYF
>.|16|TRBV4-2|.|TRBJ2-3
TGTGCCAGCAGCCAAGAAGGAGCGGCTTCCACAGATACGCAGTATTTT
CASSQEGAASTDTQYF
>TRBD2|15|TRBV11-1|few|TRBJ2-7
TGTGCCAGCAGCTTAACGACTAGCGGACGCTACGAGCAGTACTTC
CASSLTTSGRYEQYF